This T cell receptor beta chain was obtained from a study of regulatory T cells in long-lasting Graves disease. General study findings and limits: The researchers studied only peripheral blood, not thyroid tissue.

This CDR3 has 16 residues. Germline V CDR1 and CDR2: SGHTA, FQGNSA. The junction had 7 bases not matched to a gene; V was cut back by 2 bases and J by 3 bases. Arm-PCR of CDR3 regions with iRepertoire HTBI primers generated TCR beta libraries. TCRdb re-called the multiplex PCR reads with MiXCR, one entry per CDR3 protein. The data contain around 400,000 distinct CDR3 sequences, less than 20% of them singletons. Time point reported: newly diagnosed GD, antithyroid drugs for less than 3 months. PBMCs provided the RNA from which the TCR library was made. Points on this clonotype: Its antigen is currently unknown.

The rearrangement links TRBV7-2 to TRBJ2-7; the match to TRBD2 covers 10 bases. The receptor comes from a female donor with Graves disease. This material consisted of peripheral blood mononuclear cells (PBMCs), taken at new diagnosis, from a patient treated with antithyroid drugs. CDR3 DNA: TGTGCCAGCAGCTTACACGGACTAGCGGAATTCTACGAGCAGTACTTC. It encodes CASSLHGLAEFYEQYF. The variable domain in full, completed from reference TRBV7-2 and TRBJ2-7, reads GAGVSQSPSNKVTEKGKDVELRCDPISGHTALYWYRQSLGQGLEFLIYFQGNSAPDKSGLPSDRFSAERTGGSVSTLTIQRTQQEDSAVYLCASSLHGLAEFYEQYFGPGTRLTVT.